The next 30 T cell receptor beta chains were all read from a single sample in a study of T cell responses to AZD1222 COVID-19 vaccine. The table came from immunoSEQ multiplex PCR; TCRdb's copy has only in-frame clones and leaves some out. The sample has approximately 140,000 clones; 75% to 95% are singletons. The sequences come from peripheral blood, collected on day 0 of AZD1222 vaccination. These receptors all come from an adult in good health.

This sequence joins TRBV28 and TRBJ1-5; maybe TRBD1 (6 bases). The CDR3 has 15 amino acids. CDR1 is MDHEN, CDR2 SYDVKM, per germline. V was clipped by 6 bases and J by 0 bases, with 12 bases between them. The CDR3 DNA sequence: TGTGCCAGCAGATGGGGGCAGCCTAGCAATCAGCCCCAGCATTTT. Protein product: CASRWGQPSNQPQHF.

V usage is TRBV28 and J usage is TRBJ2-1; D is unclear. The CDR3 loop spans 14 amino acids. The V and J ends lost 5 bases and 0 bases respectively, with 8 bases between them. Germline loops: CDR1 MDHEN, CDR2 SYDVKM. The CDR3 DNA is TGTGCCAGCAGTCCTGCCACCTCCTACAATGAGCAGTTCTTC. Amino acid sequence: CASSPATSYNEQFF.

V gene TRBV2 combines with J gene TRBJ1-2; D call uncertain. V was cut by 10 bases and J by 4 bases, with 19 bases left in between. Germline V gene lookup returns CDR1 SNHLY and CDR2 FYNNEI. The CDR3 consists of 14 residues. The CDR3 reads CAMRTGEIIYGYTF. The DNA of the CDR3 is TGTGCCATGAGAACCGGGGAAATAATCTATGGCTACACCTTC. Filled out from reference TRBV2 and TRBJ1-2, the complete variable domain reads EPEVTQTPSHQVTQMGQEVILRCVPISNHLYFYWYRQILGQKVEFLVSFYNNEISEKSEIFDDQFSVERPDGSNFTLKIRSTKLEDSAMYFCAMRTGEIIYGYTFGSGTRLTVV.

The J gene is TRBJ1-2, the V gene TRBV18; maybe TRBD1 (6 bases). V lost 4 bases, J lost 6 bases, and 15 bases lay in between. This CDR3 comprises 14 residues. The germline gives CDR1 KGHSH, CDR2 LQKENI. In DNA form, the CDR3 reads TGTGCCAGCTCACGGGACTTCGAGGGGGATGGCTACACCTTC. Its translation is CASSRDFEGDGYTF.

This chain connects TRBV7-2 to TRBJ2-2, with D unclear. The CDR3 runs to 16 residues. Germline values: CDR1 SGHTA, CDR2 FQGNSA. V lost 2 bases, J lost 1 base, and 11 bases lay in between. Written as DNA, the CDR3 is TGTGCCAGCAGCTTATTACCCTTGGGGAACACCGGGGAGCTGTTTTTT. Translated, it gives CASSLLPLGNTGELFF.

Concerning this clone itself: Additional DNA sequences in this sample encode the identical CDR3. This chain joins TRBV19 and TRBJ1-1; D unclear. There are 14 residues in the CDR3. The V end was cut by 1 base, the J end by 2 bases, with 8 bases between. Germline loops: CDR1 LNHDA, CDR2 SQIVND (reference sequence). The DNA of the CDR3 is TGTGCCAGTAGTATAGGCCGGGTAAACACTGAAGCTTTCTTT. This encodes CASSIGRVNTEAFF.

The rearrangement uses TRBV4-2 and TRBJ2-1; D is ambiguous. Deletions cut 1 base from V and 7 bases from J, with 17 bases between. This CDR3 comprises 16 residues. From germline, CDR1 is LGHNA and CDR2 YNFKEQ. In nucleotides, the CDR3 is TGTGCCAGCAGCCAAGTGTGGTCGGGCCTTGTTAATGAGCAGTTCTTC. Its protein is CASSQVWSGLVNEQFF.

The chain couples TRBV19 to TRBJ2-5; weak D call: TRBD1 (5 bases). The CDR3 covers 17 residues. Trimming cost V 0 bases and J 0 bases, with 14 bases left between them. Germline V CDR1 and CDR2: LNHDA, SQIVND (reference sequence). CDR3 sequence reads: CASSIDGAGVHQETQYF. CDR3 in DNA: TGTGCCAGTAGTATAGATGGGGCAGGAGTCCACCAAGAGACCCAGTACTTC.

The chain combines TRBV19 with TRBJ1-6, with TRBD1 as a possible D gene (5 bases). The V and J ends lost 1 base and 0 bases respectively, with 10 bases between them. CDR1 and CDR2 from the germline V gene are LNHDA and SQIVND (reference sequence). CDR3 length: 17 amino acids. CDR3 coding DNA: TGTGCCAGTAGTATAGGACAGTCGAGCTCCTATAATTCACCCCTCCACTTT. Protein: CASSIGQSSSYNSPLHF.

This chain uses TRBV19 with TRBJ1-1; D is unresolved. V was shortened by 4 bases and J by 8 bases, with 11 bases between the two germline ends. The CDR3 is made up of 12 amino acids. Germline CDR1 and CDR2: LNHDA and SQIVND (reference sequence). CDR3 residues: CASSTLTGEAFF. For the CDR3, the DNA is TGTGCCAGTAGTACCCTTACGGGAGAAGCTTTCTTT. The whole variable domain, filled in from reference TRBV19 and TRBJ1-1, reads DGGITQSPKYLFRKEGQNVTLSCEQNLNHDAMYWYRQDPGQGLRLIYYSQIVNDFQKGDIAEGYSVSREKKESFPLTVTSAQKNPTAFYLCASSTLTGEAFFGQGTRLTVV.

This clone has a single count. The chain joins TRBV30 to TRBJ1-5; possible D gene TRBD1, 6 bases. V lost 1 base and J lost 7, with 11 bases in between. The germline V gene encodes CDR1 GTSNPN and CDR2 SVGIG (reference sequence). This CDR3 spans 13 amino acids. The CDR3 DNA sequence: TGTGCCTGGAGTGGAGGGGGAAGGCAGCCCCAGCATTTT. It translates to CAWSGGGRQPQHF.

This chain links TRBV18 with TRBJ1-1; D gene uncertain. Per the germline V gene, CDR1 is KGHSH and CDR2 is LQKENI. This CDR3 has 16 residues. V shed 2 bases and J shed 1 base, with 14 bases lying between them. The CDR3 region is CASSPTMDARNTEAFF. The CDR3 coding sequence is TGTGCCAGCTCACCAACCATGGACGCGCGGAACACTGAAGCTTTCTTT. Full variable domain (outside the CDR3, taken from reference TRBV18 and TRBJ1-1): NAGVMQNPRHLVRRRGQEARLRCSPMKGHSHVYWYRQLPEEGLKFMVYLQKENIIDESGMPKERFSAEFPKEGPSILRIQQVVRGDSAAYFCASSPTMDARNTEAFFGQGTRLTVV.

The rearrangement joins TRBV7-9 to TRBJ2-5; 10 positions match TRBD1. After removal of 1 base from V and 2 bases from J, the junction contained 1 base not matched to a gene. CDR3 length equals 15 residues. CDR1 is SEHNR and CDR2 is FQNEAQ in the germline V gene (reference sequence). The DNA of the CDR3 is TGTGCCAGCAGCTTAGGGGGACAGGGGCAAGAGACCCAGTACTTC. Its protein is CASSLGGQGQETQYF.

The rearrangement joins TRBV3-1 (or the pseudogene TRBV3-2) to TRBJ2-5, with 12 positions matching TRBD2. This CDR3 comprises 18 residues. V lost 1 base, J lost 5 bases, and 11 bases stayed unmatched. CDR1 is LGHDT and CDR2 is YNNKEL in the germline V gene (reference sequence). The CDR3 loop is CASSQGGLAGFGGETQYF. For the CDR3, the DNA is TGTGCCAGCAGCCAAGGCGGACTAGCGGGGTTTGGGGGGGAGACCCAGTACTTC.

The gene calls are TRBV19 and TRBJ2-7, with D perhaps matching TRBD1 (6 bases). Germline lookup yields CDR1 LNHDA and CDR2 SQIVND (reference sequence). The CDR3 runs 14 residues. V lost 6 bases, J lost 3 bases, and 15 bases lay in between. The CDR3 DNA sequence: TGTGCCAGTAGCGGACAGATACCAGGCTACGAGCAGTACTTC. Residues: CASSGQIPGYEQYF. Full variable domain (rest looked up from reference TRBV19 and TRBJ2-7): DGGITQSPKYLFRKEGQNVTLSCEQNLNHDAMYWYRQDPGQGLRLIYYSQIVNDFQKGDIAEGYSVSREKKESFPLTVTSAQKNPTAFYLCASSGQIPGYEQYFGPGTRLTVT.

This rearrangement joins TRBV11-1 to TRBJ2-7; 7 bases align to TRBD2. Germline CDR1 reads SGHAT; CDR2 reads FQDESV (reference sequence). Trimming cost V 5 bases and J 2 bases; bases outside gene matches: 6. The CDR3 contains 14 residues. CDR3 in amino acids: CASSRREAAYEQYF. For the CDR3, the DNA is TGTGCCAGCAGCCGCCGGGAGGCCGCCTACGAGCAGTACTTC. Together with reference TRBV11-1 and TRBJ2-7, the CDR3 gives the full variable domain: EAEVAQSPRYKITEKSQAVAFWCDPISGHATLYWYRQILGQGPELLVQFQDESVVDDSQLPKDRFSAERLKGVDSTLKIQPAELGDSAMYLCASSRREAAYEQYFGPGTRLTVT.

CDR3 coding DNA: TGCGCCAGCAGCGATGTAGCGGGAAATGAGCAGTTCTTC. Translated: CASSDVAGNEQFF. The chain employs TRBV5-1 and TRBJ2-1, with 8 bases that match TRBD2. The CDR3 sequence is 13 residues long. Germline V lookup: CDR1 SGHRS, CDR2 YFSETQ. With V trimmed by 4 bases and J by 7 bases, 4 bases remained unmatched.

The chain is built from TRBV4-2 and TRBJ1-1, with 8 nucleotides matching TRBD1. The trim removed 0 bases at V and 4 bases at J, leaving 10 bases unmatched. The CDR3 is made up of 17 amino acids. CDR1 LGHNA and CDR2 YNFKEQ come from the germline V gene. The CDR3 sequence is CASSQDRGRGRGTEAFF. The DNA of the CDR3 is TGTGCCAGCAGCCAAGATCGGGGCAGGGGGCGCGGCACTGAAGCTTTCTTT.

The chain has TRBV5-5 and TRBJ1-4, with a tentative D call TRBD1 (6 bases). The V gene's germline CDR1 is SGHKS and CDR2 YYEKEE (reference sequence). V dropped 5 bases and J dropped 0 bases, with 14 bases sitting between them. The CDR3 length is 16 residues. CDR3 sequence reads: CASRRAGTTTNEKLFF. CDR3 nucleotides: TGTGCCAGCAGGCGCGCCGGGACAACAACTAATGAAAAACTGTTTTTT.

CDR3 in DNA: TGTGCCAGCAGTGACTCCTCTTGGGGCGGAGGGACAGATACGCAGTATTTT. This translates into CASSDSSWGGGTDTQYF. The chain carries TRBV6-4 and TRBJ2-3; D possibly corresponds to TRBD2 (6 bases). V was cut by 0 bases and J by 3 bases, with 16 bases left in between. Germline V gene lookup returns CDR1 MRHNA and CDR2 SNTAGT. The CDR3 is 17 residues long.

The gene calls are TRBV20-1 and TRBJ2-5; D remains unclear. Trimming shortened V by 3 bases and J by 2 bases, and 10 bases separated the two germline ends. The CDR3 spans 13 residues. The germline CDR1 and CDR2 sequences are DFQATT and SNEGSKA (reference sequence). The CDR3: CSASWQAQETQYF. CDR3 in DNA: TGCAGTGCTAGTTGGCAGGCGCAAGAGACCCAGTACTTC.

CDR3 residues: CASSPSPGRSNEKLFF. CDR3 nucleotides: TGTGCCAGCAGCCCCTCACCGGGACGGAGCAATGAAAAACTGTTTTTT. This sequence joins TRBV7-2 and TRBJ1-4; D might be TRBD1 (5 bases). Deletions cut 5 bases from V and 5 bases from J, with 18 bases between. Germline CDR1 and CDR2: SGHTA and FQGNSA. CDR3 size: 16 residues.

V is TRBV10-3 and J is TRBJ1-6, with 8 bases fitting TRBD1. The V gene end was trimmed by 6 bases and the J gene end by 3 bases; junction bases not matched to a gene: 10. Germline V gene sequence: CDR1 ENHRY, CDR2 SYGVKD. The CDR3 runs to 17 residues. CDR3 residues: CAIRDAKTGDYNSPLHF. The CDR3 coding sequence is TGTGCCATCAGGGATGCGAAGACAGGGGACTATAATTCACCCCTCCACTTT.

The chain has TRBV4-1 and TRBJ1-1; 8 bases fit TRBD1. This CDR3 is 15 amino acids long. The V gene end was trimmed by 2 bases and the J gene end by 3 bases; junction bases not matched to a gene: 5. Germline CDR1 MGHRA, CDR2 YSYEKL. The CDR3 nucleotides read TGCGCCAGCAGCCAAAAAACAGGGGGGGACACTGAAGCTTTCTTT. Its protein product is CASSQKTGGDTEAFF.

The chain links TRBV7-2 to TRBJ2-5, with 10 bases that match TRBD1. The germline CDR1 and CDR2 sequences are SGHTA and FQGNSA. V trimming: 1 base; J trimming: 4 bases; junction bases outside the gene matches: 3. This CDR3 spans 15 amino acids. CDR3 DNA sequence: TGTGCCAGCAGCTTAGTGGGACAGGGGACAGAGACCCAGTACTTC. Amino acid sequence: CASSLVGQGTETQYF.

The chain couples TRBV5-1 to TRBJ1-2; no clear D. CDR1 and CDR2 (germline): SGHRS, YFSETQ. The CDR3 contains 14 residues. Trimming took 4 bases from V and 8 from J, leaving 18 bases between them. CDR3 nucleotides: TGCGCCAGCAGCCCTCGAGGTGGTTCGGGCGGCTACACCTTC. It translates to CASSPRGGSGGYTF. Complete variable domain (other parts from reference TRBV5-1 and TRBJ1-2): KAGVTQTPRYLIKTRGQQVTLSCSPISGHRSVSWYQQTPGQGLQFLFEYFSETQRNKGNFPGRFSGRQFSNSRSEMNVSTLELGDSALYLCASSPRGGSGGYTFGSGTRLTVV.

The chain is built from TRBV4-3 and TRBJ2-1; 9 bases line up with TRBD1. There are 19 residues in the CDR3. V shed 3 bases, J shed 3 bases, and the junction held 15 bases outside the gene matches. Germline loops: CDR1 LGHNA, CDR2 YSLEER. CDR3 DNA sequence: TGCGCCAGCAGCCATACCCCTCCAGGGACAGGGACCCTCTACAATGAGCAGTTCTTC. This translates into CASSHTPPGTGTLYNEQFF.

The rearrangement uses TRBV10-3 and TRBJ1-6; tentatively, D is TRBD1 (6 bases). CDR1 and CDR2 (germline): ENHRY, SYGVKD. CDR3 length: 16 amino acids. V was clipped by 11 bases and J by 0 bases, with 17 bases between them. This chain's CDR3 is CAASWGQSSYNSPLHF. Here the CDR3 DNA reads TGTGCCGCCTCATGGGGGCAGAGCTCCTATAATTCACCCCTCCACTTT.

On this clone itself: At the DNA level, this CDR3 is encoded by other sequences in the same sample as well. This chain uses TRBV6-5 with TRBJ1-5; no definite D call. The CDR3 totals 11 residues. CDR1 and CDR2 from the germline V gene are MNHEY and SVGAGI. The V and J ends lost 8 bases and 4 bases respectively, with 6 bases between them. The CDR3, as DNA: TGTGCCAGCGGCGTGAATCAGCCCCAGCATTTT. Amino acids: CASGVNQPQHF.

About this clone itself: In the same sample, other DNA sequences code for this CDR3. V is TRBV5-4 and J is TRBJ2-5, with 9 bases fitting TRBD2. The germline gives CDR1 SGHNT, CDR2 YYREEE (reference sequence). J gave up 5 bases and V 4 bases, and 9 bases lay outside the gene matches. The CDR3 is made up of 15 amino acids. The CDR3 nucleotides are TGTGCCAGCAGCCGACTGGCGGGAGGGCCGGAGACCCAGTACTTC. This gives the protein CASSRLAGGPETQYF.